The source of this T cell receptor beta chain is a study of blood T cells in healthy people across ages. Looking at the study overall: Roughly one uniquely barcoded beta molecule per two T cells was captured.

With a J-beta primer mix and a sample-barcoded 5' primer, a second PCR ran about 6 to 11 cycles. TCRdb re-analysed the 5' RACE reads in MiXCR, keeping a single row per CDR3 protein. The table records 950,000 to 1,200,000 distinct CDR3 sequences, 35% to 45% of them present only once. Overall study findings and caveats: Bulk PBMC profiling left naive and antigen-experienced comparisons inconclusive. More naive CD4+ cells and higher diversity were found in long-lived than in aged donors.

In regard to this clonotype: The antigen remains unidentified.

This clonotype was obtained from a man between 18 and 35 years old in good health. Sequences were obtained from blood.

The CDR3 reads CASSGGHAYEQYF. CDR3 sequence (DNA): TGTGCCAGCAGCGGGGGGCATGCCTACGAGCAGTACTTC. The V call is TRBV13, the J call TRBJ2-7; the D call may be TRBD1 or TRBD2 (6 bases each). The CDR3 is made up of 13 amino acids. In germline, CDR1 is PRHDT, CDR2 FYEKMQ (reference sequence). V gave up 5 bases and J gave up 2 bases, with 10 bases separating them.